The rows below give T cell receptor beta chains drawn from one sample of a study of blood T cell repertoires in COVID-19. Some clones are missing from TCRdb's copy, which holds only in-frame ones; the method was immunoSEQ multiplex PCR. The sample comprises hundreds of thousands of clones, more than 75% of which are singletons, and roughly 8% rests with the top ten. Sequencing used peripheral blood. The receptors were gathered from a woman between 50 and 59 years old who had recovered from COVID-19. CDR3s include the opening cysteine and the closing phenylalanine or tryptophan. D genes are given only for firm matches. Clone size, where shown, is once, few, many, or a class for clones that have expanded.

NA NA TRBJ2-5 TRBV5-5 TGTGCCAGCAGCCCGCCGGGTTCCCGTGAGACCCAGTACTTC CASSPPGSRETQYF
NA NA TRBJ2-1 TRBV11-3 TGTGCCAGCAGCTTTGCGGGCAATGAGCAGTTCTTC CASSFAGNEQFF
NA NA TRBJ2-7 TRBV3-1/TRBV3-2 TGTGCCAGCAGTCTCCAGGCGTACGAGCAGTACTTC CASSLQAYEQYF
NA once TRBJ2-5 TRBV7-3 TGTGCCAGCAGCTCCGACAGAAACCAAGAGACCCAGTACTTC CASSSDRNQETQYF
NA once TRBJ2-1 TRBV3-1/TRBV3-2 TGTGCCAGCAGCCAAGGGTATTCCAGCGGGCTCTACAATGAGCAGTTCTTC CASSQGYSSGLYNEQFF
NA NA TRBJ2-7 TRBV7-9 TGTGCCAGCAGCCCGGCAGGGGTATCCTACGAGCAGTACTTC CASSPAGVSYEQYF
TRBD2 NA TRBJ2-1 TRBV28 TGTGCCAGCAGTCCCCGTTTCGCTAGCGGGTCTATGGTCTACAATGAGCAGTTCTTC CASSPRFASGSMVYNEQFF
TRBD2 NA TRBJ2-4 TRBV3-1/TRBV3-2 TGTGCCAGCAGCCAAGAGGCTAGCGGTAAAAACATTCAGTACTTC CASSQEASGKNIQYF
NA NA TRBJ2-3 TRBV21-1 TGTGCCAGCAGCAACTTATCGGCGGGACGAACAGATACGCAGTATTTT CASSNLSAGRTDTQYF
NA NA TRBJ2-6 TRBV24-1 TGTGCCACCAGTGACCCACTTTCCGGGGCCAACGTCCTGACTTTC CATSDPLSGANVLTF
NA NA TRBJ2-2 TRBV19 TGTGCCAGTAGTATCCTTCAGGGAAGCTTGGCCGGGGAGCTGTTTTTT CASSILQGSLAGELFF
TRBD1 NA TRBJ1-2 TRBV6-5 TGTGCCAGCAGACCCCCGGGACAGGGAGGCTCCGGCTACACCTTC CASRPPGQGGSGYTF
NA NA TRBJ2-5 TRBV19 TGTGCCAGTTCGTCCCCCGCCAGGGCCAACCAAGAGACCCAGTACTTC CASSSPARANQETQYF
NA NA TRBJ2-3 TRBV9 TGTGCCAGCAGCCCCTTGTCTTCAGATACGCAGTATTTT CASSPLSSDTQYF
NA NA TRBJ2-5 TRBV30 TGTGCCTGGAGCCTGGGTAGCGAGACCCAGTACTTC CAWSLGSETQYF
TRBD1 NA TRBJ1-2 TRBV28 TGTGCCAGCAGCAGGGACAGGGGTTATGGCTACACCTTC CASSRDRGYGYTF
TRBD2 once TRBJ2-3 TRBV3-1/TRBV3-2 TGTGCCAGCAGCCAAACCCGGGCTAGCGGCCCAGATACGCAGTATTTT CASSQTRASGPDTQYF
TRBD1 NA TRBJ2-3 TRBV2 TGTGCCAGCAGACAAGGACAGGGAGTGGATACGCAGTATTTT CASRQGQGVDTQYF
NA NA TRBJ2-7 TRBV6-1 TGTGCCAGCACATACAGGGACCTCTACGAGCAGTACTTC CASTYRDLYEQYF
NA NA TRBJ1-2 TRBV7-2 TGTGCCAGCAGCCCCGACAGATCAAGAGGCTATGGCTACACCTTC CASSPDRSRGYGYTF
NA NA TRBJ1-1 TRBV18 TGTGCCAGCTCACCACCGAATGGAAGGGGGAACACTGAAGCTTTCTTT CASSPPNGRGNTEAFF
NA NA TRBJ2-7 TRBV6-5 TGTGCCAGCAAAACCGGGATCTCCTACGAGCAGTACTTC CASKTGISYEQYF
NA once TRBJ1-3 TRBV28 TGTGCCAGCCACCCAGGAGGGCTAGGGAACACCATATATTTT CASHPGGLGNTIYF
NA NA TRBJ2-5 TRBV27 TGTGCCAGCAGTCCTTACTACAGGTACCAAGAGACCCAGTACTTC CASSPYYRYQETQYF
TRBD2 NA TRBJ2-3 TRBV14 TGTGCCAGCAGCCAAGATCTAGCGGGAGGGCCGTGGTTTGCAGATACGCAGTATTTT CASSQDLAGGPWFADTQYF
NA NA TRBJ2-7 TRBV25-1 TGTGCCAGCAGATCGATGCGCTCCTACGAGCAGTACTTC CASRSMRSYEQYF
NA once TRBJ2-7 TRBV28 TGTGCCAGCAGTTTACGGGTTTTGCGCGAGCAGTACTTC CASSLRVLREQYF
TRBD2 NA TRBJ2-1 TRBV28 TGTGCCAGCAGTTTGCCCCTGGGGCTAGCGGGAAGGAATGAGCAGTTCTTC CASSLPLGLAGRNEQFF
NA NA TRBJ1-1 TRBV6-6 TGTGCCAGCAGTATGACAGAGAACACTGAAGCTTTCTTT CASSMTENTEAFF
NA NA TRBJ1-2 TRBV28 TGTGCCAGCAGCTCCCCGTCTAGCGGCTATGGCTACACCTTC CASSSPSSGYGYTF
NA few TRBJ1-4 TRBV6-2/TRBV6-3 TGTGCCAGCAGCGCCGGGACGGGGGGTTTTGAAAAACTGTTTTTT CASSAGTGGFEKLFF
TRBD2 NA TRBJ2-3 TRBV30 TGTGCCTGGAGGTTAGCGGGCCAAAATTTTTATACGCAGTATTTT CAWRLAGQNFYTQYF
TRBD1 once TRBJ2-5 TRBV5-5 TGTGCCAGCAGCTGGGGACAGGGTGAATTGGAGACCCAGTACTTC CASSWGQGELETQYF
TRBD1 NA TRBJ2-2 TRBV19 TGTGCCAGTAGTAGGGACAGGGGACCGAACACCGGGGAGCTGTTTTTT CASSRDRGPNTGELFF
TRBD2 NA TRBJ2-4 TRBV28 TGTGCCAGCCAGAGTGGGGGGGACCCCAAAAACATTCAGTACTTC CASQSGGDPKNIQYF
TRBD1 NA TRBJ1-3 TRBV5-8 TGTGCCAGCAGCTTATTGGGACAGGGGTACTCTGGAAACACCATATATTTT CASSLLGQGYSGNTIYF
NA NA TRBJ1-1 TRBV30 TGTGCCTGGAGTGTAACCACTGCGAACACTGAAGCTTTCTTT CAWSVTTANTEAFF
TRBD2 NA TRBJ2-5 TRBV2 TGTGCCAGCAGTGATGTGCGGGGGGGCCGCCAAGAGACCCAGTACTTC CASSDVRGGRQETQYF
TRBD1 NA TRBJ2-7 TRBV6-6 TGTGCCAGCAGCTGGGACAGGTCGTCCTACGAGCAGTACTTC CASSWDRSSYEQYF
NA NA TRBJ2-7 TRBV10-2 TGCGCCAGCAGTGAGTCGAGCGGGCGCTACGAGCAGTACTTC CASSESSGRYEQYF
TRBD1 NA TRBJ2-3 TRBV18 TGTGCCAGCTCACTCGACAGGGGGCCCACAGATACGCAGTATTTT CASSLDRGPTDTQYF
TRBD2 NA TRBJ2-3 TRBV2 TGTGCCAGCAGGGGCGGCCTAGCGGGTTTCACAGATACGCAGTATTTT CASRGGLAGFTDTQYF
TRBD1 NA TRBJ2-2 TRBV19 TGTGCCGGAGGAGGACAGGGAGACACCGGGGAGCTGTTTTTT CAGGGQGDTGELFF
TRBD2 once TRBJ2-1 TRBV3-1/TRBV3-2 TGTGCCAGCAGCTCGGGGGGGAATGAGCAGTTCTTC CASSSGGNEQFF
TRBD2 NA TRBJ2-1 TRBV6-5 TGTGCCAGCAGTTACGGGACTAGCGGGAGCAATGAGCAGTTCTTC CASSYGTSGSNEQFF
TRBD1 NA TRBJ2-5 TRBV11-3 TGTGCCAGCAGCTTAGGGACAGGGGTAGAAGAGACCCAGTACTTC CASSLGTGVEETQYF
NA NA TRBJ1-3 TRBV9 TGTGCCAGCAGCGTAGAAGTTTCTCCCAGCTCTGGAAACACCATATATTTT CASSVEVSPSSGNTIYF
NA NA TRBJ1-6 TRBV9 TGTGCCAGCAGCGACCGGGCCGGCGGGTGGAATTCACCCCTCCACTTT CASSDRAGGWNSPLHF
NA NA TRBJ2-3 TRBV15 TGTGCCACCAGCAGAGATCGTTGGGCGGGTGCTAGCACAGATACGCAGTATTTT CATSRDRWAGASTDTQYF
NA NA TRBJ1-1 TRBV19 TGTGCCAGTATTCCCAGGGAAAACACTGAAGCTTTCTTT CASIPRENTEAFF